This TCR beta chain came from a study of blood T cell repertoires in COVID-19 (dated by TCRdb to 2019 to 2021). Turning to the overall study: Samples covering the acute and convalescent phases of COVID-19 were provided by collaborators in the United States, Italy and Spain. The material from the prospective study consisted of cDNA or gDNA derived from T cells, B-cell-depleted T cells, or PBMCs. Subjects who had been exposed to COVID-19, were actively infected with it, or had recovered from it provided the deeply sampled blood TCRbeta repertoires that made up the dataset. The repertoires were released in a freely available public database meant as a resource for research on the immune response to SARS-CoV-2. Samples came from the ongoing ImmuneRACE study (first 160 participants) plus 1,254 subjects from 6 global collaborators. The sample metadata nearly always contained a de-identified subject ID, COVID-19 status, age in years and sex. HLA class I and class II types, where available, came from metadata supplied by the sample provider rather than from assay-based typing. The paper as a whole reports these results and caveats: The quantity of clinical and demographic metadata differed by source and by participant and was supplied without curation.

With regard to this clone: It lacks a known antigen. It has no much larger one-base neighbor in the sample; base qualities were not kept.

Participants in the prospective study were aged roughly 18 to 100 years, lived in 20 to 30 United States geographic areas, and enrolled through a virtual design. Cohort assignment in the prospective study relied on participant-reported clinical history from a screening survey and a study questionnaire. Exposed participants had been in contact with someone with a PCR-confirmed or clinician-diagnosed COVID-19 case within 2 weeks of study entry. Each participant in the prospective study had whole blood, serum and a nasopharyngeal or oropharyngeal swab collected by mobile phlebotomists. Prospective study participants could optionally give additional blood draws and questionnaires over a roughly two-month period. Before DNA extraction, blood samples from the prospective study were shipped at room temperature or frozen. Trimming takes 5 bases off V and 2 bases off J; junction bases not matched to a gene: 1. According to the germline V gene, CDR1 reads SNHLY and CDR2 reads FYNNEI. The CDR3 goes from the cysteine to the phenylalanine over 14 residues. The retained sequence is limited to the CDR3, 42 bases, with the frame set at the first base.

TCRbeta CDR3 regions were amplified from genomic DNA by means of the immunoSEQ Assay, a bias-controlled multiplex PCR. The original pipeline was this. The number of nucleated cells in each sample was estimated from the amplification of reference gene primers within the assay. To quantify the absolute abundance of each unique TCRbeta CDR3 rearrangement, sequence reads were collapsed and filtered. Productive Simpson clonality was computed per sample as the square root of Simpson's diversity index over productive rearrangements. The table was pulled from immuneACCESS by TCRdb, which kept in-frame rearrangements only. Such tables lose some clones; where checked, under half of the loss comes from unresolved V genes, and the rest has no known cause. From that table come the V and J calls and clone size; the DNA was used to work out D and trimming. Present in this sample are some 300,000 clones, 85% to 90% of which were seen just once. Of the sample, 2.9% falls within the top ten clones.

Material: PBMCs or T cells enriched from blood (not recorded which). This receptor chain uses TRBV2 and TRBJ1-2, with 11 bases matching TRBD1. The sequence was collected from a woman in her forties or fifties who had been exposed to COVID-19. In nucleotide form, the sequence is TGTGCCAGCAGTTGGGACAGGGGGAACTATGGCTACACCTTC. Translated, it gives CASSWDRGNYGYTF.